The 18 T cell receptor beta chains presented below share a single source sample, sequenced in a study of cytomegalovirus exposure and HLA in healthy donors. This PCR relied on a set of 60 Vbeta primers and 13 Jbeta primers. Produced via immunoSEQ multiplex PCR; TCRdb's table is partial and in-frame only. The sample has 200,000 to 250,000 clones; over 75% are singletons. The sample taken for sequencing was PBMCs. The origin of the receptors is a girl aged 2-9 years in good health and CMV-seronegative.

The rearrangement links TRBV11-3 to TRBJ2-7, with TRBD2 matching 15 bases. Germline V gene sequence: CDR1 SGHNT, CDR2 YENEEA. This CDR3 contains 19 residues. With 1 base clipped from V and 4 bases from J, the junction kept 11 bases outside the gene matches. This chain's CDR3 is CASSLGSGLAGGPGYEQYF. The DNA of the CDR3 is TGTGCCAGCAGCTTAGGTTCCGGACTAGCGGGGGGGCCTGGGTACGAGCAGTACTTC.

The chain carries TRBV5-1 and TRBJ2-7; TRBD2 matches 15 bases. This CDR3 is built from 16 residues. The germline V gene encodes CDR1 SGHRS and CDR2 YFSETQ. J gave up 4 bases and V 0 bases, and 2 bases lay outside the gene matches. In DNA form, the CDR3 reads TGCGCCAGCAGCTTGGGGACTAGCGGGGGGGGGTACGAGCAGTACTTC. This encodes CASSLGTSGGGYEQYF.

The V and J genes are TRBV2 and TRBJ2-1; 9 positions match TRBD2. The CDR3 has 14 residues. The germline gives CDR1 SNHLY, CDR2 FYNNEI. J was trimmed by 3 bases and V by 10 bases; bases with no gene match: 7. This CDR3 is CATVGREGYNEQFF. The CDR3 nucleotides are TGTGCCACCGTTGGGCGGGAGGGCTACAATGAGCAGTTCTTC.

The gene calls are TRBV27 and TRBJ2-7, with 7 bases fitting TRBD1. This CDR3 spans 13 amino acids. The ends lost 3 bases at V and 2 bases at J; junction bases unmatched: 1. Germline values: CDR1 MNHEY, CDR2 SMNVEV (reference sequence). CDR3 sequence (DNA): TGTGCCAGCAGTTTGGGGACAGCCTACGAGCAGTACTTC. Its protein is CASSLGTAYEQYF.

J is TRBJ2-1 and V is TRBV19; D is uncertain. The length of the CDR3 is 12 residues. With 6 bases removed from V and 8 bases from J, the gap between germline ends came to 11 bases. Germline V gene data show CDR1 as LNHDA and CDR2 as SQIVND (reference sequence). The CDR3 DNA follows: TGTGCCAGTAGCGAGAGAGGTGATGAGCAGTTCTTC. Its protein product is CASSERGDEQFF. The whole variable domain, remainder taken from reference TRBV19 and TRBJ2-1, is DGGITQSPKYLFRKEGQNVTLSCEQNLNHDAMYWYRQDPGQGLRLIYYSQIVNDFQKGDIAEGYSVSREKKESFPLTVTSAQKNPTAFYLCASSERGDEQFFGPGTRLTVL.

This clone was detected only once. The CDR3 DNA reads TGTGCCAGCAGCTTGGGGACTACCACCTACGAGCAGTACTTC. Encoded protein: CASSLGTTTYEQYF. V and J are TRBV5-4 and TRBJ2-7; tentative D call: TRBD2 (6 bases). CDR1 and CDR2 from the germline V gene are SGHNT and YYREEE (reference sequence). CDR3 size: 14 residues. V gave up 0 bases and J gave up 2 bases, with 9 bases separating them.

The rearrangement uses TRBV11-2 and TRBJ2-7; 8 bases are a match to TRBD2. This CDR3 is built from 15 residues. V lost 5 bases to trimming and J lost 6 bases; unmatched junction nucleotides: 12. CDR1 and CDR2 (germline): SGHAT, FQNNGV. CDR3 DNA sequence: TGTGCCAGCAGCCGACCCCCGGGACTAGTTCTCGAGCAGTACTTC. Protein product: CASSRPPGLVLEQYF.

The chain links TRBV19 to TRBJ1-2; the D is unclear. There are 12 residues in the CDR3. Germline lookup yields CDR1 LNHDA and CDR2 SQIVND (reference sequence). V lost 9 bases, J lost 4 bases, and 12 bases lay in between. The DNA of the CDR3 is TGTGCCAGCAAACTGAGTACCTATGGCTACACCTTC. Protein: CASKLSTYGYTF. The full variable domain, in which reference TRBV19 and TRBJ1-2 provide the parts outside the CDR3, is DGGITQSPKYLFRKEGQNVTLSCEQNLNHDAMYWYRQDPGQGLRLIYYSQIVNDFQKGDIAEGYSVSREKKESFPLTVTSAQKNPTAFYLCASKLSTYGYTFGSGTRLTVV.

The chain couples TRBV7-2 to TRBJ2-7, with D perhaps TRBD2 (6 bases). Trimming stripped 3 bases from V and 4 bases from J, with 13 bases between. The CDR3 has 14 amino acids. Germline CDR1 is SGHTA and CDR2 is FQGNSA. The CDR3 sequence: CASSLRDSYYEQYF. CDR3 nucleotide sequence: TGTGCCAGCAGCTTGCGGGACTCATATTACGAGCAGTACTTC.

The chain carries TRBV5-6 and TRBJ2-7, with 8 bases matching TRBD1. This CDR3 is 15 amino acids long. With 4 bases clipped from V and 3 bases from J, the junction kept 9 bases outside the gene matches. Germline-derived CDR1 and CDR2 are SGHDT and YYEEEE. CDR3 nucleotide sequence: TGTGCCAGCAGCGGTGAAGGACAGGGACTCTACGAGCAGTACTTC. It yields the protein CASSGEGQGLYEQYF.

The chain has TRBV6-5 and TRBJ2-3; D gene unclear. This CDR3 contains 14 residues. V lost 8 bases and J 2 bases, leaving 14 bases between the germline ends. CDR1 MNHEY and CDR2 SVGAGI come from the germline V gene. The CDR3 DNA reads as TGTGCCAGCCGTACCAAGACTGTCACAGATACGCAGTATTTT. It codes for CASRTKTVTDTQYF.

The chain employs TRBV29-1 and TRBJ2-7; the D gene is possibly TRBD1 (5 bases). The V end lost 2 bases, the J end lost 5 bases, and 10 bases lay between the germline ends. This CDR3 has 12 residues. Germline CDR1 SQVTM, CDR2 ANQGSEA. CDR3 in amino acids: CSVEWGGHEQYF. CDR3 DNA: TGCAGCGTTGAATGGGGCGGTCACGAGCAGTACTTC.

The rearrangement uses TRBV19 and TRBJ1-6; 7 bases align to TRBD1. CDR1 is LNHDA, CDR2 SQIVND, per germline (reference sequence). The V and J ends lost 10 bases and 8 bases, in that order; junction bases with no gene match: 11. The CDR3 totals 14 residues. CDR3 sequence reads: CATNPGTAYSPLHF. CDR3 nucleotides: TGTGCCACCAACCCCGGGACAGCATATTCACCCCTCCACTTT.

This clone turned up a few times. The chain combines TRBV4-1 with TRBJ2-7; TRBD1 matches at 8 bases. Trimming removed 2 bases from V and 2 bases from J; junction bases left unmatched: 5. The CDR3 is made up of 15 amino acids. CDR1 and CDR2 (germline): MGHRA, YSYEKL. The CDR3 nucleotides read TGCGCCAGCAGCCAAAGCCCGGGACAGGCCTACGAGCAGTACTTC. It specifies CASSQSPGQAYEQYF.

The chain combines TRBV7-7 with TRBJ2-1, with 7 bases lining up with TRBD2. Germline V gene sequence: CDR1 SSHAT, CDR2 FNYEAQ (reference sequence). CDR3 length: 14 residues. Trimming cost V 5 bases and J 6 bases; bases outside gene matches: 7. CDR3 protein: CASSLAGLFNEQFF. CDR3 sequence (DNA): TGTGCCAGCAGCCTGGCGGGACTATTCAATGAGCAGTTCTTC. Full variable domain (rest looked up from reference TRBV7-7 and TRBJ2-1): GAGVSQSPRYKVTKRGQDVTLRCDPISSHATLYWYQQALGQGPEFLTYFNYEAQPDKSGLPSDRFSAERPEGSISTLTIQRTEQRDSAMYRCASSLAGLFNEQFFGPGTRLTVL.

The V call is TRBV19, the J call TRBJ1-6; 8 bases are a match to TRBD1. The CDR3 is made up of 14 amino acids. V trimming: 6 bases; J trimming: 6 bases; junction bases outside the gene matches: 4. The germline gives CDR1 LNHDA, CDR2 SQIVND (reference sequence). CDR3 residues: CASSGGQVNSPLHF. DNA for the CDR3: TGTGCCAGTAGCGGGGGACAGGTTAATTCACCCCTCCACTTT.

The chain recombines TRBV5-1 with TRBJ1-5; TRBD1 aligns across 9 bases. Germline V gene data show CDR1 as SGHRS and CDR2 as YFSETQ. Losses at the gene ends were 3 bases for V and 7 bases for J; bases not matched to a gene: 2. This CDR3 is 13 amino acids long. CDR3 amino acids: CASSSTGGQPQHF. The CDR3, as DNA: TGCGCCAGCAGCTCGACAGGGGGGCAGCCCCAGCATTTT.

Remarks on this clone: One end of the junction is discordant with germline, which a read error may explain. The gene calls are TRBV7-9 and TRBJ2-5; D perhaps matches TRBD2 (6 bases). Germline CDR1 is SEHNR and CDR2 is FQNEAQ (reference sequence). CDR3 length: 17 amino acids. CDR3 loop: CSSSPGPDREPKETQYF. The CDR3, as DNA: TGTTCCAGCAGCCCAGGGCCTGACCGGGAGCCAAAAGAGACCCAGTACTTC.